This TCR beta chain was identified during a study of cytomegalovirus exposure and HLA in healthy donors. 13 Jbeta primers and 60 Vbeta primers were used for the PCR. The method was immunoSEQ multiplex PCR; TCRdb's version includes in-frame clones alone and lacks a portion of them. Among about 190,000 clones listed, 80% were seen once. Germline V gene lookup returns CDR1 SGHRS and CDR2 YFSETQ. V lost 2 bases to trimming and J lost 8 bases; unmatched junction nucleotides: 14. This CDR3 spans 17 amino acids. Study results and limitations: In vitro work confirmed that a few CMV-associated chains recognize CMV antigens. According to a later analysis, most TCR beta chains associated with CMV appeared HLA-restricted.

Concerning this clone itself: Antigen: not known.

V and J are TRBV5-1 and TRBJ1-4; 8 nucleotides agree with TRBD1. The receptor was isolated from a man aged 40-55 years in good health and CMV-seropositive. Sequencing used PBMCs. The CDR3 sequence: CASSFPSSGGTKEKLFF. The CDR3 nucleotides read TGCGCCAGCAGCTTCCCCTCGTCAGGGGGCACGAAGGAAAAACTGTTTTTT. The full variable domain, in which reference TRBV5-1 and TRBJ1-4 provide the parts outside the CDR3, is KAGVTQTPRYLIKTRGQQVTLSCSPISGHRSVSWYQQTPGQGLQFLFEYFSETQRNKGNFPGRFSGRQFSNSRSEMNVSTLELGDSALYLCASSFPSSGGTKEKLFFGSGTQLSVL.